A few counts support the clone carrying this T cell receptor (beta chain). Antigen specificity is unknown. This specimen comes from a study of T-cell memory formation after mild COVID-19. UMIs and sample barcodes were carried by the TCR alpha and TCR beta cDNA libraries that 5'RACE produced using constant-segment primers. MiXCR was run by TCRdb on the 5' RACE reads, yielding one entry per CDR3 protein. The data contain approximately 300,000 distinct CDR3 sequences, about 16% of them singletons. Study-wide results and limits: A second wave expanding day 15 to 37 was CD4+-biased; contracting clones were balanced.

The sequence came from a man aged 18 to 29 who had mild COVID-19 (a few samples of this study predate the infection). Cell type and time point are not known. Sequencing was done on a sample of PBMCs or a T cell subset sorted from them (not recorded which).

CDR3 DNA sequence: TGCGCCAGCAGCGATCCACAGGGTGGTGATGAAAAACTGTTTTTT. Residues: CASSDPQGGDEKLFF. The V gene is TRBV5-1, the J gene TRBJ1-4; weak D call: TRBD1 (6 bases). Germline V gene lookup returns CDR1 SGHRS and CDR2 YFSETQ. This CDR3 is built from 15 residues. Trimming removed 4 bases from V and 6 bases from J, with 16 bases in between.